The 26 T cell receptor beta chains listed next were all sequenced from one sample in a study of blood T cell repertoires in COVID-19. Data came from immunoSEQ multiplex PCR; TCRdb stores just in-frame clones and leaves some out. The repertoire has about 45,000 clones, approximately 80% of them found once; the top ten carry 19%. Sequenced: peripheral blood. These receptors all stem from an older man with acute or convalescent COVID-19.

V and J are TRBV18 and TRBJ2-1, with D tentatively TRBD1 (6 bases). V was trimmed by 4 bases and J by 3 bases, leaving 19 bases between them. The CDR3 length is 17 residues. Per the germline V gene, CDR1 is KGHSH and CDR2 is LQKENI. CDR3 in amino acids: CASSRTTGGGNYNEQFF. CDR3 DNA sequence: TGTGCCAGCTCACGGACGACAGGTGGGGGAAACTACAATGAGCAGTTCTTC.

The chain carries TRBV5-1 and TRBJ2-3; TRBD1 matches 10 bases. The germline V gene has CDR1 SGHRS and CDR2 YFSETQ. Germline trimming cut 3 bases from V and 4 bases from J; bases unmatched to any gene: 5. The CDR3 contains 15 residues. CDR3 in DNA: TGCGCCAGCAGCTCGCATGGGACAGGGGCAGATACGCAGTATTTT. It specifies CASSSHGTGADTQYF.

The rearrangement links TRBV3-1 (or the pseudogene TRBV3-2) to TRBJ2-3; 13 nucleotides line up with TRBD2. There are 17 residues in the CDR3. V lost 3 bases to trimming and J lost 4 bases; unmatched junction nucleotides: 7. Germline-derived CDR1 and CDR2 are LGHDT and YNNKEL (reference sequence). The CDR3, as DNA: TGTGCCAGCAGCCACTCCCCACTAGCGGGGGGGTCAGATACGCAGTATTTT. Residues: CASSHSPLAGGSDTQYF.

This clone was seen a few times. V usage is TRBV13 and J usage is TRBJ1-1; 8 nucleotides align to TRBD1. The CDR3 runs to 15 residues. From germline, CDR1 is PRHDT and CDR2 FYEKMQ (reference sequence). With V trimmed by 4 bases and J by 4 bases, 8 bases remained unmatched. The CDR3, as DNA: TGTGCCAGCAGCTCGTCTGGGACAGGACCCACTGAAGCTTTCTTT. It codes for CASSSSGTGPTEAFF.

The rearrangement links TRBV5-1 to TRBJ2-1, with D maybe TRBD2 (6 bases). Germline V gene data show CDR1 as SGHRS and CDR2 as YFSETQ. V was pared by 4 bases and J by 0 bases, with 11 bases between. This CDR3 contains 15 residues. The CDR3 here is CASSRGGSSYNEQFF. As DNA, the CDR3 is TGCGCCAGCAGCCGTGGGGGGAGCTCCTACAATGAGCAGTTCTTC.

The chain couples TRBV12-3 or TRBV12-4 to TRBJ1-1, with 7 bases aligning to TRBD1. Trimming removed 5 bases from V and 12 bases from J; junction bases left unmatched: 6. The length of the CDR3 is 11 residues. The CDR3 loop is CASSETGKTFF. The CDR3, as DNA: TGTGCCAGCAGTGAGACAGGGAAGACTTTCTTT.

This chain links TRBV7-9 with TRBJ1-2; D is unclear. Per the germline V gene, CDR1 is SEHNR and CDR2 is FQNEAQ (reference sequence). The CDR3 is 13 residues long. Trimming took 1 base from V and 7 from J, leaving 10 bases between them. The CDR3 sequence: CASSLGRESGYTF. The CDR3 nucleotides are TGTGCCAGCAGCTTAGGGAGGGAATCTGGCTACACCTTC.

The chain employs TRBV7-2 and TRBJ1-2; TRBD1 matches at 7 bases. Germline CDR1 reads SGHTA; CDR2 reads FQGNSA. The CDR3 contains 14 residues. Germline trimming cut 5 bases from V and 4 bases from J; bases unmatched to any gene: 7. In DNA, the CDR3 is TGTGCCAGCAGCCCCCAGCGACAGGGCTATGGCTACACCTTC. Its protein is CASSPQRQGYGYTF.

This clone has more than one count but fewer than ten. The chain combines TRBV30 with TRBJ1-2, with D possibly TRBD1 on 5 matching bases. Germline CDR1 is GTSNPN and CDR2 is SVGIG (reference sequence). This CDR3 spans 13 amino acids. V was shortened by 0 bases and J by 8 bases, with 13 bases between the two germline ends. The CDR3 is CAWSVGQGGGYTF. The CDR3 DNA reads as TGTGCCTGGAGTGTGGGGCAGGGTGGCGGCTACACCTTC.

The V gene is TRBV6-5, the J gene TRBJ1-3, with unresolved D. This CDR3 is built from 14 residues. V dropped 6 bases and J dropped 0 bases, with 9 bases sitting between them. Germline V gene lookup returns CDR1 MNHEY and CDR2 SVGAGI. CDR3 protein: CASSQDFSGNTIYF. The CDR3 DNA follows: TGTGCCAGCAGCCAGGACTTCTCTGGAAACACCATATATTTT.

The chain recombines TRBV4-3 with TRBJ2-3, with TRBD1 matching over 7 bases. V shed 4 bases and J 1 base; nucleotides not matched to a gene: 5. The germline V gene encodes CDR1 LGHNA and CDR2 YSLEER. The CDR3 spans 15 residues. CDR3: CASSPRTGGTDTQYF. CDR3 DNA: TGCGCCAGCAGCCCTCGAACAGGGGGCACAGATACGCAGTATTTT.

This rearrangement joins TRBV6-1 to TRBJ2-5, with D maybe TRBD2 (6 bases). There are 15 residues in the CDR3. The V gene's germline CDR1 is MNHNS and CDR2 SASEGT. Trimming removed 0 bases at V and 4 bases at J, with 12 bases between. The CDR3 DNA reads as TGTGCCAGCAGTGAAGCGGTTGGGGGAGGAGAGACCCAGTACTTC. Translated: CASSEAVGGGETQYF.

This clone turned up a few times. The chain links TRBV19 to TRBJ1-4; tentatively, D is TRBD1 (5 bases). CDR1 LNHDA and CDR2 SQIVND come from the germline V gene (reference sequence). The ends were cut back, 6 bases at V and 3 bases at J, with 14 bases in the middle. The CDR3 is 15 amino acids. DNA of the CDR3: TGTGCCAGTAGGGACCTCAGGGACTCTAATGAAAAACTGTTTTTT. Its protein is CASRDLRDSNEKLFF. Supplemented by reference TRBV19 and TRBJ1-4, the full variable domain reads DGGITQSPKYLFRKEGQNVTLSCEQNLNHDAMYWYRQDPGQGLRLIYYSQIVNDFQKGDIAEGYSVSREKKESFPLTVTSAQKNPTAFYLCASRDLRDSNEKLFFGSGTQLSVL.

This chain connects TRBV28 to TRBJ1-5, with 11 nucleotides matching TRBD1. V lost 7 bases and J lost 1; bases outside the gene matches: 6. Germline CDR1 is MDHEN and CDR2 is SYDVKM. The CDR3 extends over 16 amino acids. The CDR3 coding sequence is TGTGCCAGCAACTTAGGACAGGGGGCGAGCAATCAGCCCCAGCATTTT. Its protein is CASNLGQGASNQPQHF.

CDR3 in amino acids: CASSLTSGGASGDEQFF. The CDR3 nucleotides are TGTGCCAGCAGCCTTACTAGCGGGGGGGCTAGTGGGGATGAGCAGTTCTTC. The chain recombines TRBV7-8 with TRBJ2-1, with 13 bases identical to TRBD2. Unmatched junction bases numbered 12, after V lost 5 bases and J lost 8 bases. The CDR3 spans 17 residues. From germline, CDR1 is SGHVS and CDR2 FQNEAQ.

V usage is TRBV6-5 and J usage is TRBJ2-7; tentatively, D is TRBD1 (5 bases). CDR3 length: 16 residues. V lost 4 bases to trimming and J lost 0 bases, with 16 bases between them. Germline CDR1 is MNHEY and CDR2 is SVGAGI. CDR3 nucleotides: TGTGCCAGCAGTTTTACGGTCCAGGGCCGCTCCTACGAGCAGTACTTC. Its protein is CASSFTVQGRSYEQYF.

The chain is built from TRBV3-1 (or the pseudogene TRBV3-2) and TRBJ2-3; 7 nucleotides match TRBD2. With 4 bases clipped from V and 0 bases from J, the junction kept 4 bases outside the gene matches. Looked up from germline, CDR1 is LGHDT and CDR2 is YNNKEL (reference sequence). The CDR3 runs to 15 residues. The CDR3 DNA is TGTGCCAGCAGCCGCGGGGGTGTCAGCACAGATACGCAGTATTTT. Protein sequence: CASSRGGVSTDTQYF.

This clone was detected once. This sequence joins TRBV18 and TRBJ2-5; D perhaps matches TRBD2 (5 bases). With 2 bases removed from V and 5 bases from J, the gap between germline ends came to 12 bases. This CDR3 is built from 14 residues. Germline lookup yields CDR1 KGHSH and CDR2 LQKENI. This CDR3 is CASSPREGLETQYF. In DNA form, the CDR3 reads TGTGCCAGCTCACCAAGAGAGGGTTTGGAGACCCAGTACTTC.

J is TRBJ1-1 and V is TRBV7-9; 10 bases are a match to TRBD1. The trim removed 5 bases at V and 1 base at J, leaving 4 bases unmatched. Germline CDR1 SEHNR, CDR2 FQNEAQ (reference sequence). The CDR3 is 15 amino acids. The CDR3, as DNA: TGTGCCAGCAGCATCGGACAGGGGGAGAACACTGAAGCTTTCTTT. Translation: CASSIGQGENTEAFF.

This sequence joins TRBV18 and TRBJ1-2; tentative D call: TRBD1 (5 bases). CDR3 size: 15 residues. V dropped 0 bases and J dropped 2 bases, with 10 bases sitting between them. Germline V CDR1 and CDR2: KGHSH, LQKENI. The CDR3 sequence is CASSPPKGPNYGYTF. As DNA, the CDR3 is TGTGCCAGCTCACCACCGAAGGGGCCGAACTATGGCTACACCTTC.

This chain uses TRBV11-2 with TRBJ2-1; no reliable D call. This CDR3 spans 15 amino acids. CDR1 and CDR2 from the germline V gene are SGHAT and FQNNGV. V was trimmed by 1 base and J by 0 bases, leaving 7 bases between them. The CDR3 loop reads CASSLGRNSYNEQFF. The CDR3 DNA reads as TGTGCCAGCAGCTTAGGGAGAAACTCCTACAATGAGCAGTTCTTC.

This chain joins TRBV18 and TRBJ2-7; a possible D gene is TRBD1 (6 bases). Per the germline V gene, CDR1 is KGHSH and CDR2 is LQKENI. V lost 2 bases and J 5 bases, leaving 10 bases between the germline ends. CDR3 length equals 13 residues. CDR3 amino acids: CASSPKQGNEQYF. The CDR3 coding sequence is TGTGCCAGCTCACCAAAACAGGGAAACGAGCAGTACTTC.

The chain carries TRBV29-1 and TRBJ2-5; possible D gene TRBD2, 5 bases. V gave up 1 base and J gave up 1 base, with 10 bases separating them. This CDR3 has 14 amino acids. Germline V gene lookup returns CDR1 SQVTM and CDR2 ANQGSEA. CDR3 sequence: CSVEGGGAQETQYF. Written as DNA, the CDR3 is TGCAGCGTTGAAGGTGGAGGAGCCCAAGAGACCCAGTACTTC.

J is TRBJ2-3 and V is TRBV6-6; TRBD1 matches at 7 bases. This CDR3 region has 13 residues. Trimming at V came to 4 bases and at J to 6 bases, leaving 4 bases not matched to a gene. Germline-derived CDR1 and CDR2 are MNHNY and SVGAGI (reference sequence). The CDR3, as DNA: TGTGCCAGCAGTTTACAGGGGCTCGATACGCAGTATTTT. It specifies CASSLQGLDTQYF.

This clone was detected a few times. The rearrangement joins TRBV5-1 to TRBJ2-7, with D perhaps TRBD1 (6 bases). Between the trimmed V and J ends, which lost 4 bases and 4 bases, there was a span of 12 bases. This CDR3 region has 13 residues. Germline loops: CDR1 SGHRS, CDR2 YFSETQ. The CDR3 sequence is CASSDVQGYEQYF. The CDR3 coding sequence is TGCGCCAGCAGCGATGTACAGGGTTACGAGCAGTACTTC.

The V and J genes are TRBV12-3 or TRBV12-4 and TRBJ1-1, with D perhaps TRBD1 (6 bases). V was shortened by 7 bases and J by 9 bases, with 18 bases between the two germline ends. The CDR3 is 13 amino acids. The CDR3 loop is CASTGNRQAQAFF. Written as DNA, the CDR3 is TGTGCCAGCACTGGAAATCGACAGGCCCAAGCTTTCTTT.